The rows below give T cell receptor beta chains drawn from one sample of a study of CD8 T cells in ankylosing spondylitis. TCRdb analysed the 5' RACE reads with MiXCR anew, one entry per CDR3 protein. The data contain roughly 490,000 distinct CDR3 sequences, over 4% of them singletons. The source material was blood, either unsorted or a sorted T cell fraction (not recorded which). These receptors came from a male donor with ankylosing spondylitis. Each CDR3 is given with its conserved first and last residue. D genes are given only for firm matches. Size tells how often a clone was seen (once, few, many) or the class of an expanded clone, and some rows leave it out.

CDR3,DNA,J,size,V,D
CASSPRMTASTDTQYF,TGTGCCAGCTCACCAAGGATGACAGCCAGCACAGATACGCAGTATTTT,TRBJ2-3,many,TRBV18,.
CSEDRDTEAFF,TGCAGTGAGGACAGGGACACTGAAGCTTTCTTT,TRBJ1-1,many,TRBV20-1,TRBD1
CATSFSGTTDTQYF,TGTGCCACCAGTTTCAGCGGTACCACAGATACGCAGTATTTT,TRBJ2-3,many,TRBV5-5,.
CASGDQNTEAFF,TGTGCCAGCGGAGATCAGAACACTGAAGCTTTCTTT,TRBJ1-1,many,TRBV9,.
CATSRGSTGENEKLFF,TGTGCCACCAGCAGAGGGTCCACAGGAGAGAATGAAAAACTGTTTTTT,TRBJ1-4,many,TRBV15,.
CASSLAPGRTEAFF,TGCGCCAGCAGCTTGGCCCCGGGGAGGACTGAAGCTTTCTTT,TRBJ1-1,many,TRBV5-1,.
CSVGGQGKLFF,TGCAGCGTGGGCGGACAGGGCAAACTGTTTTTT,TRBJ1-4,many,TRBV29-1,TRBD1
CASNGAANTEAFF,TGTGCCAGCAATGGGGCGGCGAACACTGAAGCTTTCTTT,TRBJ1-1,many,TRBV6-6,.
CASSPDLFWGASADTQYF,TGCGCCAGCAGCCCGGACCTTTTCTGGGGGGCGTCCGCAGATACGCAGTATTTT,TRBJ2-3,many,TRBV5-1,.
CSVIRAQETQYF,TGCAGCGTTATCAGGGCCCAAGAGACCCAGTACTTC,TRBJ2-5,many,TRBV29-1,.
CAISGGTGAKAFF,TGTGCCATCAGTGGGGGGACAGGGGCCAAAGCTTTCTTT,TRBJ1-1,many,TRBV10-3,TRBD1
CASSQNPGSFYEQYF,TGCGCCAGCAGCCAAAACCCCGGGAGCTTCTACGAGCAGTACTTC,TRBJ2-7,many,TRBV4-3,.
CASSVVPQGDGQYF,TGTGCCAGCAGCGTAGTCCCACAGGGCGATGGGCAGTATTTT,TRBJ2-3,.,TRBV9,.
CASSEGGLEETQYF,TGCGCCAGCAGCGAAGGGGGGCTAGAGGAGACCCAGTACTTC,TRBJ2-5,few,TRBV5-1,.
CASSLAHGGPYNEQFF,TGTGCCAGCAGCTTAGCTCACGGGGGGCCGTACAATGAGCAGTTCTTC,TRBJ2-1,few,TRBV7-2,.
CASSWGRGPPYTEAFF,TGCGCCAGCAGCTGGGGGCGCGGACCCCCTTACACTGAAGCTTTCTTT,TRBJ1-1,many,TRBV5-1,.
CASSPTVYSGNTIYF,TGCGCCAGCAGCCCTACCGTGTACTCTGGAAACACCATATATTTT,TRBJ1-3,many,TRBV5-1,.
CASSLGPAQEKLFF,TGTGCCAGCAGCTTAGGGCCTGCCCAGGAAAAACTGTTTTTT,TRBJ1-4,few,TRBV7-9,.
CASRNLGGDLFF,TGTGCCAGCAGGAACCTTGGCGGGGACCTGTTTTTT,TRBJ2-2,.,TRBV6-1,.
CASSYFDRGGETQYF,TGTGCCAGCAGTTACTTCGATCGTGGGGGGGAGACCCAGTACTTC,TRBJ2-5,many,TRBV6-5,.
CASSDEGYSNQPQHF,TGTGCCAGCAGTGATGAGGGTTATAGCAATCAGCCCCAGCATTTT,TRBJ1-5,few,TRBV2,.
CASSLIRDREQYF,TGTGCCAGCAGTTTAATTCGGGACCGCGAGCAGTACTTC,TRBJ2-7,many,TRBV28,.
CASSYSRFYGYTF,TGTGCCAGCAGTTACTCTAGGTTTTATGGCTACACCTTC,TRBJ1-2,many,TRBV6-5,.
CSTGPPYSDQPQHF,TGCTCGACAGGGCCACCTTATTCTGATCAGCCCCAGCATTTT,TRBJ1-5,many,TRBV20-1,TRBD1
CASSQYSGRTYEQYF,TGTGCCAGCAGTCAGTATTCAGGGAGGACCTACGAGCAGTACTTC,TRBJ2-7,.,TRBV6-2/TRBV6-3,.
CASSLAPNTGELFF,TGCGCCAGCAGCTTAGCCCCAAACACCGGGGAGCTGTTTTTT,TRBJ2-2,many,TRBV5-1,.
CSARYSSYEQYF,TGCAGTGCTAGGTACAGCTCCTACGAGCAGTACTTC,TRBJ2-7,many,TRBV20-1,.
CASSFGGGEVTEAFF,TGCGCCAGCAGCTTCGGGGGCGGGGAAGTGACTGAAGCTTTCTTT,TRBJ1-1,many,TRBV5-1,.
CASSRGSPQYF,TGTGCCAGCAGTCGGGGGAGTCCGCAGTATTTT,TRBJ2-3,many,TRBV4-2,.
CASRRSDANEKLFF,TGTGCCAGCCGGCGCTCGGACGCTAATGAAAAACTGTTTTTT,TRBJ1-4,.,TRBV7-9,.
CSARERAITYEQYF,TGCAGTGCTAGAGAACGAGCGATTACCTACGAGCAGTACTTC,TRBJ2-7,few,TRBV20-1,.
CASSEYSTAGELFF,TGTGCCAGCAGTGAATATAGCACGGCCGGGGAGCTGTTTTTT,TRBJ2-2,.,TRBV2,.
CATSRGGSFNEKLFF,TGTGCCACCAGCAGAGGGGGGTCGTTTAATGAAAAACTGTTTTTT,TRBJ1-4,many,TRBV15,.
CASSPGQGAITDTQYF,TGTGCCAGCAGCCCTGGACAGGGGGCTATCACAGATACGCAGTATTTT,TRBJ2-3,few,TRBV7-9,TRBD1
CASTQGFSYEQYF,TGTGCCAGCACCCAGGGATTCAGTTACGAGCAGTACTTC,TRBJ2-7,many,TRBV12-3/TRBV12-4,.
CSAEYGTRGYNEQFF,TGCAGTGCTGAATATGGGACTAGAGGGTACAATGAGCAGTTCTTC,TRBJ2-1,many,TRBV20-1,TRBD2
CASSRYGSKETQYF,TGTGCCAGCAGCAGATACGGGTCTAAAGAGACCCAGTACTTC,TRBJ2-5,many,TRBV7-6,.
CASSDGQGVMKTQYF,TGTGCCAGCAGTGATGGACAGGGGGTGATGAAGACCCAGTACTTC,TRBJ2-5,many,TRBV6-2/TRBV6-3,TRBD1
CASSYIQGGWLTEAFF,TGTGCCAGCAGTTACATACAGGGGGGATGGCTCACTGAAGCTTTCTTT,TRBJ1-1,many,TRBV6-5,TRBD1
CASSPQDNYGYTF,TGTGCCAGCTCACCTCAGGATAACTATGGCTACACCTTC,TRBJ1-2,many,TRBV18,.
CASSDQTAKRTIGYTF,TGTGCCAGCAGTGATCAGACAGCAAAGAGGACTATCGGCTACACCTTC,TRBJ1-2,many,TRBV6-4,.
CASSFLTGGSYEQYF,TGTGCCAGCAGTTTCCTGACAGGGGGCTCCTACGAGCAGTACTTC,TRBJ2-7,many,TRBV6-5,TRBD1
CASRAQGATYNEQFF,TGTGCCAGCAGAGCTCAGGGGGCGACCTACAATGAGCAGTTCTTC,TRBJ2-1,many,TRBV28,TRBD1